These 14 T cell receptor beta chains were all obtained from the same sample, sequenced in a study of OX40 agonist ivuxolimab in advanced cancers. Libraries were prepared by immunoSEQ multiplex PCR; TCRdb keeps only in-frame clonotypes and omits some of them. Here the sample spans around 76,000 clones, around 80% being singletons. Material: CD4+ or CD8+ T cells sorted from blood, obtained in a trial of the OX40 agonist ivuxolimab. These receptors came from an adult with an advanced solid tumor such as melanoma, head and neck, liver or kidney cancer.

The gene calls are TRBV7-9 and TRBJ1-1, with D perhaps TRBD1 (6 bases). The germline gives CDR1 SEHNR, CDR2 FQNEAQ (reference sequence). V lost 1 base and J 3 bases, leaving 9 bases between the germline ends. The CDR3 loop spans 14 amino acids. The CDR3 region has the DNA TGTGCCAGCAGCTTAGGAGGGACATACACTGAAGCTTTCTTT. Translating gives CASSLGGTYTEAFF.

In its sample, this clone was seen a few times. This chain links TRBV15 with TRBJ1-2; D possibly corresponds to TRBD1 (5 bases). V dropped 5 bases and J dropped 3 bases, with 10 bases sitting between them. There are 13 residues in the CDR3. Per germline, CDR1 LNHNV and CDR2 YYDKDF (reference sequence). CDR3 coding DNA: TGTGCCACCAGCCCAGGGTCGTACTATGGCTACACCTTC. Protein product: CATSPGSYYGYTF.

This clone came up once. The CDR3 loop is CASSLGGPGTEAFF. The CDR3 nucleotides read TGCGCCAGCAGCTTGGGGGGGCCAGGTACTGAAGCTTTCTTT. The chain carries TRBV5-1 and TRBJ1-1; D possibly corresponds to TRBD1 (6 bases). CDR1 SGHRS and CDR2 YFSETQ come from the germline V gene. V was clipped by 0 bases and J by 5 bases, with 11 bases between them. The CDR3 is 14 residues long.

The J gene is TRBJ2-5, the V gene TRBV2, with 8 bases lining up with TRBD2. Germline V gene data show CDR1 as SNHLY and CDR2 as FYNNEI. J lost 4 bases, V lost 10 bases, and 14 bases had no gene match. The CDR3 is made up of 15 amino acids. This CDR3 is CATAPRTSLRETQYF. DNA of the CDR3: TGTGCCACCGCGCCCCGGACTAGCTTGAGAGAGACCCAGTACTTC.

This clone showed up just once. The rearrangement links TRBV4-1 to TRBJ1-2; no reliable D call. Germline values: CDR1 MGHRA, CDR2 YSYEKL. V lost 0 bases and J lost 5, with 16 bases in between. The CDR3 consists of 16 residues. Written as DNA, the CDR3 is TGCGCCAGCAGCCAAGAGGAGTTTCCGGGTGTGTATGGCTACACCTTC. This codes for CASSQEEFPGVYGYTF.

The CDR3 bases are TGTGCCAGCAGGACACAGGGGATGGGACAGCCCCAGCATTTT. It encodes CASRTQGMGQPQHF. This chain uses TRBV2 with TRBJ1-5; 7 nucleotides line up with TRBD1. The CDR3 is made up of 14 amino acids. V gave up 6 bases and J gave up 7 bases; unmatched junction bases: 9. CDR1 and CDR2 from the germline V gene are SNHLY and FYNNEI.

The chain links TRBV7-2 to TRBJ1-1, with 11 bases fitting TRBD1. CDR1 and CDR2 (germline): SGHTA, FQGNSA. V dropped 7 bases and J dropped 4; count of bases not matched to a gene: 8. The CDR3 extends over 15 amino acids. CDR3 nucleotides: TGTGCCAGCATGGCGTGGACAGGGGGCATCACTGAAGCTTTCTTT. It translates to CASMAWTGGITEAFF. Full variable domain (missing parts from reference TRBV7-2 and TRBJ1-1): GAGVSQSPSNKVTEKGKDVELRCDPISGHTALYWYRQSLGQGLEFLIYFQGNSAPDKSGLPSDRFSAERTGGSVSTLTIQRTQQEDSAVYLCASMAWTGGITEAFFGQGTRLTVV.

In its sample, this clone was seen a few times. J is TRBJ1-4 and V is TRBV29-1, with 9 bases identical to TRBD1. With V trimmed by 5 bases and J by 7 bases, 5 bases remained unmatched. Germline assignment: CDR1 SQVTM and CDR2 ANQGSEA. This CDR3 has 13 amino acids. This chain's CDR3 is CSVIQGASEKLFF. DNA for the CDR3: TGCAGCGTTATACAGGGGGCTAGTGAAAAACTGTTTTTT. Variable domain in full (rest from reference TRBV29-1 and TRBJ1-4): SAVISQKPSRDICQRGTSLTIQCQVDSQVTMMFWYRQQPGQSLTLIATANQGSEATYESGFVIDKFPISRPNLTFSTLTVSNMSPEDSSIYLCSVIQGASEKLFFGSGTQLSVL.

This clone has only a few counts. The chain recombines TRBV19 with TRBJ1-1, with a possible D match to TRBD1 (5 bases). Trimming stripped 8 bases from V and 5 bases from J, with 12 bases between. The CDR3 spans 12 residues. In germline, CDR1 is LNHDA, CDR2 SQIVND (reference sequence). The CDR3 DNA follows: TGTGCCAGTTCCCCAGGGCGAACTGAAGCTTTCTTT. Protein product: CASSPGRTEAFF.

This clone was detected only once. J is TRBJ2-5 and V is TRBV18; 10 nucleotides agree with TRBD1. The germline V gene has CDR1 KGHSH and CDR2 LQKENI. The V gene end was trimmed by 4 bases and the J gene end by 2 bases; junction bases not matched to a gene: 16. The CDR3 has 19 residues. The DNA for the CDR3 is TGTGCCAGCTCACGATTTTCCGGGACAGGGGACCGCGGACAAGAGACCCAGTACTTC. This codes for CASSRFSGTGDRGQETQYF.

The J gene is TRBJ1-2, the V gene TRBV4-3; D gene unclear. The germline CDR1 and CDR2 sequences are LGHNA and YSLEER. CDR3 length equals 13 residues. V lost 0 bases and J 3 bases, leaving 5 bases between the germline ends. This CDR3 reads CASSQDGYYGYTF. The CDR3 DNA reads TGCGCCAGCAGCCAAGACGGATACTATGGCTACACCTTC.

This sequence joins TRBV4-3 and TRBJ2-1, with 8 positions matching TRBD2. J gave up 4 bases and V 0 bases, and 2 bases lay outside the gene matches. CDR1 LGHNA and CDR2 YSLEER come from the germline V gene. This CDR3 is 15 amino acids long. CDR3 loop: CASSQEERGYNEQFF. CDR3 nucleotides: TGCGCCAGCAGCCAAGAGGAGCGGGGGTACAATGAGCAGTTCTTC.

The chain couples TRBV6-5 to TRBJ1-3; D is undetermined. This CDR3 contains 14 residues. V gave up 6 bases and J gave up 2 bases, with 11 bases separating them. Germline CDR1 is MNHEY and CDR2 is SVGAGI. CDR3 in DNA: TGTGCCAGCAGCAATCGGGGAGCTGGAAACACCATATATTTT. Translation gives CASSNRGAGNTIYF.

The gene calls are TRBV6-5 and TRBJ1-1, with 9 positions matching TRBD1. Per the germline V gene, CDR1 is MNHEY and CDR2 is SVGAGI. With 7 bases clipped from V and 3 bases from J, the junction kept 6 bases outside the gene matches. This CDR3 contains 14 residues. The CDR3 region has the DNA TGTGCCAGCAACTATAGGACAGGGGACACTGAAGCTTTCTTT. Translation gives CASNYRTGDTEAFF.